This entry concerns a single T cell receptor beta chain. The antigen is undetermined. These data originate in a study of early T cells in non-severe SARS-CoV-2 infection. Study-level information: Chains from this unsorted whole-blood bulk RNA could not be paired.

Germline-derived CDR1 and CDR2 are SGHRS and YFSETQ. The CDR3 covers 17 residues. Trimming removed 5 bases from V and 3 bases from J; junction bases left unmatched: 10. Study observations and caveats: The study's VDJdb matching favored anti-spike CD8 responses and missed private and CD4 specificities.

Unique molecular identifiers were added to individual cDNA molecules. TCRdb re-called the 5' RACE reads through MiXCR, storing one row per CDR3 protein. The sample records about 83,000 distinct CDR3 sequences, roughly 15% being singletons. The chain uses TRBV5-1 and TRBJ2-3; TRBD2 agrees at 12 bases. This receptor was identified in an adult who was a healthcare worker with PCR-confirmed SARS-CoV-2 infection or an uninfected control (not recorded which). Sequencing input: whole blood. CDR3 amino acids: CASSPPSTSGGTDTQYF. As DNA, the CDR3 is TGCGCCAGCAGTCCTCCCTCTACTAGCGGGGGGACAGATACGCAGTATTTT.